A selection of T cell receptor beta chains follows, all from one sample in a study of T cells in Graves' hyperthyroidism and ophthalmopathy. TCRdb redid the calling of the multiplex PCR reads with MiXCR, one entry per CDR3 protein. Of 650,000 to 750,000 distinct CDR3 sequences in the sample, approximately 15% are singletons; the top ten hold approximately 10%. Sequencing used blood. The receptors were sampled from a woman aged 18-29 years with Graves' hyperthyroidism. CDR3s leave out the opening cysteine and the closing phenylalanine or tryptophan. A D gene is named only where the DNA matches it firmly. The size of a clone is reported for some rows only, either as once, few or many, or as a class for expanded clones.

ASSQDHGRDNQPQH	TRBV4-3	TRBJ1-5	many	.
ASSIPGFGTEAF	TRBV19	TRBJ1-1	.	.
ASSYSGGLRGKLF	TRBV6-5	TRBJ1-4	.	.
ASSSQRGTSGNEQF	TRBV7-9	TRBJ2-1	.	.
ASSLESGALNQPQH	TRBV7-8	TRBJ1-5	many	.
ASKSRDSATNEKLF	TRBV19	TRBJ1-4	few	.
SARATQREGRARYNEQF	TRBV20-1	TRBJ2-1	.	TRBD2
ASSDTRGKAF	TRBV25-1	TRBJ1-1	.	.
ASSFWGDQPQH	TRBV12-3/TRBV12-4	TRBJ1-5	many	.
ASSLIQISGANVLT	TRBV7-9	TRBJ2-6	few	.
ASATVFAGGGGYT	TRBV2	TRBJ1-2	many	.
ASSVGPGYDYGYT	TRBV19	TRBJ1-2	.	.
ATNGGLAGGGNNEQF	TRBV2	TRBJ2-1	.	TRBD2
ASSLRSPTNEKLF	TRBV6-1	TRBJ1-4	.	.
ASGAGQGRGQPQH	TRBV4-1	TRBJ1-5	.	TRBD1
AKTGKDSNQPQH	TRBV2	TRBJ1-5	many	TRBD1
ASSLLGSTEAF	TRBV12-3/TRBV12-4	TRBJ1-1	few	.
ASSGTSGGSYNEQF	TRBV2	TRBJ2-1	many	TRBD2
ASRAESGYT	TRBV2	TRBJ1-2	many	.
ASSQRPQGSAYEQY	TRBV3-1	TRBJ2-7	few	.
ASRRTSGTISQY	TRBV6-1	TRBJ2-3	.	TRBD2
ASSPHLASTLDTQY	TRBV7-6	TRBJ2-3	few	.
ASRLGGATLRGDTQY	TRBV28	TRBJ2-3	.	.
ASSLGTAATNEKLF	TRBV11-3	TRBJ1-4	.	.
ASSIDPASPPSYNEQF	TRBV19	TRBJ2-1	few	.
ASRGTGDSNYGYT	TRBV19	TRBJ1-2	many	TRBD1
ASRNLRTSENTGELF	TRBV6-2/TRBV6-3	TRBJ2-2	many	TRBD2
ASSLVDDEQY	TRBV13	TRBJ2-7	many	.
AFNRASDTEAF	TRBV30	TRBJ1-1	many	.
SARMSVFGGSNQPQH	TRBV20-1	TRBJ1-5	many	.
ASSIGTGGSYGYT	TRBV19	TRBJ1-2	.	TRBD1
ASSPPDWRGETQY	TRBV11-3	TRBJ2-5	.	.
ASSSPRNYEQY	TRBV6-2/TRBV6-3	TRBJ2-7	few	.
ASSPWGGSRLTQY	TRBV5-5	TRBJ2-3	many	TRBD2
SAKAGHNEQF	TRBV20-1	TRBJ2-1	many	.
ASSLLERSYEQY	TRBV12-3/TRBV12-4	TRBJ2-7	.	.
SARGLANYGYT	TRBV20-1	TRBJ1-2	.	.
ASRLHGGNSPLH	TRBV6-1	TRBJ1-6	.	.
SARDKDYLNTGELF	TRBV20-1	TRBJ2-2	many	.
ASSDTGAPSGANVLT	TRBV6-1	TRBJ2-6	.	TRBD1
ASSSLGLAEYYEQY	TRBV7-8	TRBJ2-7	many	TRBD2
ASNRRGPTYEQY	TRBV25-1	TRBJ2-7	.	.
AWSVWGARDGDTQY	TRBV30	TRBJ2-3	few	.
ASSSPRGTIRHEQF	TRBV13	TRBJ2-1	many	TRBD2
ASRSTSAAYEQY	TRBV12-3/TRBV12-4	TRBJ2-7	many	TRBD2
ASTPSGRRYNEQF	TRBV28	TRBJ2-1	many	TRBD2
ASSEWDRGDYGYT	TRBV2	TRBJ1-2	.	TRBD1
ATSDPTGGYGYT	TRBV24-1	TRBJ1-2	.	TRBD1
ASSLARQENQPQH	TRBV12-3/TRBV12-4	TRBJ1-5	.	.
ASSPNDSPIYGYT	TRBV11-1	TRBJ1-2	many	.
ASSYQDRGSLYEQY	TRBV6-9	TRBJ2-7	.	TRBD1
ASSSGLEPQH	TRBV6-2/TRBV6-3	TRBJ1-5	few	.
ASSAGLAVYYNEQF	TRBV9	TRBJ2-1	.	TRBD2
ASSWGGGIYNEQF	TRBV5-4	TRBJ2-1	.	.
ASSLTGRERNEQF	TRBV7-2	TRBJ2-1	many	.
SVETRHTDTQY	TRBV29-1	TRBJ2-3	few	.
ASSLQGVGTEAF	TRBV28	TRBJ1-1	many	.
ASSHGGLAGTRLLNEQF	TRBV14	TRBJ2-1	.	TRBD2
SAPGLAGSRTDTQY	TRBV20-1	TRBJ2-3	many	TRBD2